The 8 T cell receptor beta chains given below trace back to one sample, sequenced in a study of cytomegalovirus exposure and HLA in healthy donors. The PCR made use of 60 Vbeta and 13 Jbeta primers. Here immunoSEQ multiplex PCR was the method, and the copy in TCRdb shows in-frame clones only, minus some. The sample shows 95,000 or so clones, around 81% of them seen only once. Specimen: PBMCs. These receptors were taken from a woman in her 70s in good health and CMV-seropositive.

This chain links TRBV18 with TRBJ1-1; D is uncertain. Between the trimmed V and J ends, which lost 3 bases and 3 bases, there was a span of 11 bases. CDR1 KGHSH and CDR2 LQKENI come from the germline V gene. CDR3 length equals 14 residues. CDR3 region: CASSPQEGYTEAFF. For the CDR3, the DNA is TGTGCCAGCTCACCTCAGGAGGGATACACTGAAGCTTTCTTT.

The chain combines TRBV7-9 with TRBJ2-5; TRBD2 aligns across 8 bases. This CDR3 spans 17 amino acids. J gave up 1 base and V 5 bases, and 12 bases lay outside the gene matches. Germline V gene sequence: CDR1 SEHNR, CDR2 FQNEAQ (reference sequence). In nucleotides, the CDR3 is TGTGCCAGCAGCCACGGGGGGCTAGCGGGCAGCCAAGAGACCCAGTACTTC. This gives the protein CASSHGGLAGSQETQYF.

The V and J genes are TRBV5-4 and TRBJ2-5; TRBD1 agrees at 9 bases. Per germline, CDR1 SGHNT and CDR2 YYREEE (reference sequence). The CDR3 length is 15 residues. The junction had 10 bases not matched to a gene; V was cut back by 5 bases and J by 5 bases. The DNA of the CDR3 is TGTGCCAGCAGTCCACGGACAGGGGAAAGGGAGACCCAGTACTTC. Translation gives CASSPRTGERETQYF. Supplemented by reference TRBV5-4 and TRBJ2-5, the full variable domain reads ETGVTQSPTHLIKTRGQQVTLRCSSQSGHNTVSWYQQALGQGPQFIFQYYREEENGRGNFPPRFSGLQFPNYSSELNVNALELDDSALYLCASSPRTGERETQYFGPGTRLLVL.

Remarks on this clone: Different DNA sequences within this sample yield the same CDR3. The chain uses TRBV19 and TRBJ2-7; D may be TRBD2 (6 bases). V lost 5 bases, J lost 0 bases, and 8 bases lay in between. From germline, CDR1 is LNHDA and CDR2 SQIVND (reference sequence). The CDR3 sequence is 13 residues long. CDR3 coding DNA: TGTGCCAGTAGTCGCGGGACCTCCTACGAGCAGTACTTC. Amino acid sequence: CASSRGTSYEQYF.

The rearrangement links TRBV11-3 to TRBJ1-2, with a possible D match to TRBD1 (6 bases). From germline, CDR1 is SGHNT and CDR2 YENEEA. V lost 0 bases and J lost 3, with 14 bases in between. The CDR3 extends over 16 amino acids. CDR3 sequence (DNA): TGTGCCAGCAGCTTAGAGGGCAGGGGTGCCGACTATGGCTACACCTTC. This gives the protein CASSLEGRGADYGYTF.

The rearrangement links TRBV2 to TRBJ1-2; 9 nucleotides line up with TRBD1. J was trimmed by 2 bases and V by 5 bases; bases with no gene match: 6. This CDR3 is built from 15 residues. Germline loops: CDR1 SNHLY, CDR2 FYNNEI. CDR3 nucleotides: TGTGCCAGCAGTCCGGGACAGGGACCGAACTATGGCTACACCTTC. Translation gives CASSPGQGPNYGYTF.

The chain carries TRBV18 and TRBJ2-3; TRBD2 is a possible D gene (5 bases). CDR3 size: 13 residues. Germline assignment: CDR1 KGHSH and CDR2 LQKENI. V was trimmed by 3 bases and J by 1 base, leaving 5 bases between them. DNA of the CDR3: TGTGCCAGCTCACCCGGGGGCACAGATACGCAGTATTTT. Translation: CASSPGGTDTQYF.

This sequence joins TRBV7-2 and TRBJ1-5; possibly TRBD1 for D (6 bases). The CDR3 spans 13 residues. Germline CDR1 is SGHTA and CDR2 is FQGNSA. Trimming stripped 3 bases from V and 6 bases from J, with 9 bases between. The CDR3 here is CASSFRGGQPQHF. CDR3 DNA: TGTGCCAGCAGCTTCAGGGGTGGTCAGCCCCAGCATTTT.